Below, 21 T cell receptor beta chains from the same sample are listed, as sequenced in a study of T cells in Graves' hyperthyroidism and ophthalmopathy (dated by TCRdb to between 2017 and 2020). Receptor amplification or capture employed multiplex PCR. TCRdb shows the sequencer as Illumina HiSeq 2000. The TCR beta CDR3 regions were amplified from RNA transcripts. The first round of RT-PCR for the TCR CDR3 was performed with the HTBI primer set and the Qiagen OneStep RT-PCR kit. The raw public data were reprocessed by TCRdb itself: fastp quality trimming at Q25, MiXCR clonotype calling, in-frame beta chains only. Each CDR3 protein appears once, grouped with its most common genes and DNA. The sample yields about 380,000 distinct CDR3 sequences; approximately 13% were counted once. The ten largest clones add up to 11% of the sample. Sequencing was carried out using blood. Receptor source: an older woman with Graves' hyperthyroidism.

DNA for the CDR3: TGCGCCAGCAGCCAAGTTCTCGCCAGGGCTGGTCCCTTCGAGCAGTACTTC. Residues: CASSQVLARAGPFEQYF. The chain combines TRBV4-1 with TRBJ2-7; the D gene is possibly TRBD1 (5 bases). CDR3 length: 17 residues. The germline CDR1 and CDR2 sequences are MGHRA and YSYEKL. Trimming stripped 1 base from V and 6 bases from J, with 22 bases between.

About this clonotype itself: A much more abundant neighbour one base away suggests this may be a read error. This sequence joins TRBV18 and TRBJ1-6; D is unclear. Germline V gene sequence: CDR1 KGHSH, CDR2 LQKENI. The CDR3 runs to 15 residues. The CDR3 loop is CASSPPERNSSPRHF. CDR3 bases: TGTGCCAGCTCACCACCCGAGAGGAATAGTTCACCCCGCCACTTT.

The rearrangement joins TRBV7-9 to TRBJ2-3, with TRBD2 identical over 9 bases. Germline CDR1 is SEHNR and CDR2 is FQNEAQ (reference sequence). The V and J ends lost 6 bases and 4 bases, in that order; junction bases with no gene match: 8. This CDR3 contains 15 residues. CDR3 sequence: CASRPPGLAPDTQYF. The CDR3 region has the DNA TGTGCCAGCAGACCACCGGGACTAGCCCCAGATACGCAGTATTTT.

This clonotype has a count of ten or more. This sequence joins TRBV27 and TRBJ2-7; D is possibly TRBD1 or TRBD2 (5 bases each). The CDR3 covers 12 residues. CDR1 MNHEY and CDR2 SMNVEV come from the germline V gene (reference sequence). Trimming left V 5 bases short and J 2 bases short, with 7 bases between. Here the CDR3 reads CASSGTPYEQYF. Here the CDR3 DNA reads TGTGCCAGCAGTGGGACCCCCTACGAGCAGTACTTC.

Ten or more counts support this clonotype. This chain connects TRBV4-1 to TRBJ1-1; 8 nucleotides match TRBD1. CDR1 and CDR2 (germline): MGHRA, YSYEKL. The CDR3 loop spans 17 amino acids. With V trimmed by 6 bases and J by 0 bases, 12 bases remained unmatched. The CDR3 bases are TGCGCCAGCAGGGACAGGGATAGTTATCACATGAACACTGAAGCTTTCTTT. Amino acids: CASRDRDSYHMNTEAFF.

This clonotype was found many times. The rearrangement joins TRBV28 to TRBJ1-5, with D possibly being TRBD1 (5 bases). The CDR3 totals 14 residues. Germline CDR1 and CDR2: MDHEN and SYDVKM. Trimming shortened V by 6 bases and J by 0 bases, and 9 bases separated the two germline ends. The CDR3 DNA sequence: TGTGCCAGCAGCCGCGGGGGTAGCAATCAGCCCCAGCATTTT. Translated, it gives CASSRGGSNQPQHF.

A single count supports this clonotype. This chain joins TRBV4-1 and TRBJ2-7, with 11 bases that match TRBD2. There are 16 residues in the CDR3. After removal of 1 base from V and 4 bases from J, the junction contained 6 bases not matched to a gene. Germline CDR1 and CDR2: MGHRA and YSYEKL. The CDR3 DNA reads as TGCGCCAGCAGCCAAGCCGCGGGACTAGCGGTTTACGAGCAGTACTTC. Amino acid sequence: CASSQAAGLAVYEQYF.

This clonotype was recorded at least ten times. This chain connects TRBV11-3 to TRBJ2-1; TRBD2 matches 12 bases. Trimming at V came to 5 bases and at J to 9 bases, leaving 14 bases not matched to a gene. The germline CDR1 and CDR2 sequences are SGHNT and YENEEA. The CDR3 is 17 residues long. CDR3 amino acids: CASSPSRLAGVSSEQFF. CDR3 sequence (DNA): TGTGCCAGCAGCCCCTCAAGACTAGCGGGGGTCTCTAGTGAGCAGTTCTTC.

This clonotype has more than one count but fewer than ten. This chain's CDR3 is CAWSGTPGQYF. The DNA for the CDR3 is TGTGCCTGGAGTGGGACCCCCGGGCAGTACTTC. The chain links TRBV30 to TRBJ2-7; D is undetermined. In germline, CDR1 is GTSNPN, CDR2 SVGIG (reference sequence). The CDR3 extends over 11 amino acids. The V gene lost 1 base and the J gene lost 9 bases, with 10 bases spanning the gap.

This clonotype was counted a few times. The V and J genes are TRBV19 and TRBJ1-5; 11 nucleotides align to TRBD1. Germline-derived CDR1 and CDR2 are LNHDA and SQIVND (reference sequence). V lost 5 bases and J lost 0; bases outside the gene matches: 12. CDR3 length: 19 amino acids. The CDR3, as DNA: TGTGCCAGTAGTCCCCGGACAGGGGGCTCGAGCAATAGCAATCAGCCCCAGCATTTT. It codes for CASSPRTGGSSNSNQPQHF.

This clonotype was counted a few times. The CDR3 loop reads CASSRQTRGNTEAFF. In DNA form, the CDR3 reads TGCGCCAGCAGCCGACAGACACGGGGGAACACTGAAGCTTTCTTT. The genes are TRBV4-1 and TRBJ1-1, with a tentative D call TRBD1 (5 bases). V shed 4 bases and J shed 1 base, with 13 bases lying between them. CDR1 and CDR2 (germline): MGHRA, YSYEKL. The CDR3 runs 15 residues.

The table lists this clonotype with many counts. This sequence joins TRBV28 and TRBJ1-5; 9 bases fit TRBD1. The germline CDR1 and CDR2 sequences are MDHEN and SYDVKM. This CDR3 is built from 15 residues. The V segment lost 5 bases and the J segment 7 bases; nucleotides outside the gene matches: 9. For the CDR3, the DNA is TGTGCCAGCAGTATCGCGGACAGGGGAAGCCAGCCCCAGCATTTT. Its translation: CASSIADRGSQPQHF.

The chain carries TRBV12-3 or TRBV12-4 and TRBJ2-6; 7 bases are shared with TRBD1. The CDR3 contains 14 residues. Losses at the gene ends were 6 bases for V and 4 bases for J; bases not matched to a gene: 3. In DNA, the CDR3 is TGTGCCAGCAGCCGGGGACAGGGGGCCAACGTCCTGACTTTC. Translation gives CASSRGQGANVLTF.

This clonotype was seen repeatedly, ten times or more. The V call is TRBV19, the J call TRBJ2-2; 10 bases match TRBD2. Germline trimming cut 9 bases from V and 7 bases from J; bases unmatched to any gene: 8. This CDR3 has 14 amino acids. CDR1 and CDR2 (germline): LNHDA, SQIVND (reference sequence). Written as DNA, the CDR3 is TGTGCCAGCCGCACTAGCGGGACCAGCGGGGAGCTGTTTTTT. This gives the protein CASRTSGTSGELFF.

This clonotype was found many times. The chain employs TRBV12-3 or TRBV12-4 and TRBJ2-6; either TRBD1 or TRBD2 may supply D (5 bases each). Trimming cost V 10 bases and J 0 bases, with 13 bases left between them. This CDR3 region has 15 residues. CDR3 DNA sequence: TGTGCCACCCACGGGGCCGCCTCTGGGGCCAACGTCCTGACTTTC. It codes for CATHGAASGANVLTF.

The CDR3 sequence is CASSDGRESYNEQFF. CDR3 DNA: TGTGCCAGCAGTGACGGGCGGGAGTCCTACAATGAGCAGTTCTTC. V usage is TRBV2 and J usage is TRBJ2-1; 7 bases fit TRBD2. CDR1 and CDR2 from the germline V gene are SNHLY and FYNNEI. The length of the CDR3 is 15 residues. Trimming at V came to 3 bases and at J to 1 base, leaving 3 bases not matched to a gene. The variable domain in full, completed from reference TRBV2 and TRBJ2-1, reads EPEVTQTPSHQVTQMGQEVILRCVPISNHLYFYWYRQILGQKVEFLVSFYNNEISEKSEIFDDQFSVERPDGSNFTLKIRSTKLEDSAMYFCASSDGRESYNEQFFGPGTRLTVL.

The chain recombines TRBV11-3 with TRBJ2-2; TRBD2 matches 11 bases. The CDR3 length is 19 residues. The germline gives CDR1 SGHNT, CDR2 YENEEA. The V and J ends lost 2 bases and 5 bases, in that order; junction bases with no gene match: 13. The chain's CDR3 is CASSLKSLAGGLGTGELFF. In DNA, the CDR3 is TGTGCCAGCAGCTTAAAAAGTCTAGCGGGAGGATTGGGGACCGGGGAGCTGTTTTTT.

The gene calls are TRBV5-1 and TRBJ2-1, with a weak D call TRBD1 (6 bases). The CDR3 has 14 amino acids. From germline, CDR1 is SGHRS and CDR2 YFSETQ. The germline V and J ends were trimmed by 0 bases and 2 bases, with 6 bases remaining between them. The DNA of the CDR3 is TGCGCCAGCAGCTTGGAGGGGGCCTACAATGAGCAGTTCTTC. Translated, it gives CASSLEGAYNEQFF.

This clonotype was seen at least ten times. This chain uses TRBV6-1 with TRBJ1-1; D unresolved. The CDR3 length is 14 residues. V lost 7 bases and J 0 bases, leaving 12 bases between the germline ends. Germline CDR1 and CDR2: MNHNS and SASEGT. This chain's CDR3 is CASTTDYLNTEAFF. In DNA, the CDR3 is TGTGCCAGCACCACGGATTACTTGAACACTGAAGCTTTCTTT.

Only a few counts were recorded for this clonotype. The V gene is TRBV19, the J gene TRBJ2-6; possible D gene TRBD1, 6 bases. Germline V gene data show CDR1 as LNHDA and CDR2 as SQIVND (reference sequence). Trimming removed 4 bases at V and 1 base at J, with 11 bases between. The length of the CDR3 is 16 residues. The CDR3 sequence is CASSRADSSGANVLTF. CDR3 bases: TGTGCCAGTAGTAGGGCGGACAGTTCTGGGGCCAACGTCCTGACTTTC.

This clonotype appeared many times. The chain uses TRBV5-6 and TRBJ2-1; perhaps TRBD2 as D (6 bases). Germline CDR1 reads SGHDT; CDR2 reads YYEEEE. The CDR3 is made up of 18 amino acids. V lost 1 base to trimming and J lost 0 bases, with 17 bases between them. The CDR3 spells CASSLLQRAPSSYNEQFF. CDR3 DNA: TGTGCCAGCAGCTTGCTCCAGCGGGCCCCCTCCTCCTACAATGAGCAGTTCTTC.